This T cell receptor beta chain stems from a study of shared clonotypes between healthy human individuals. Overall study findings and caveats: When naive CD4 clonotypes were compared across several donors, approximately 5% were shared. Larger richness was generally estimated for naive than memory subsets. It was the few donors that limited the genetic and exposure-history diversity represented.

Germline CDR1 and CDR2: SGHDT and YYEEEE. There are 16 residues in the CDR3. V lost 0 bases, J lost 6 bases, and 16 bases lay in between. Using immunoSEQ multiplex PCR, the repertoire was profiled, and TCRdb retains in-frame clones only, with some absent. This sample carries roughly 1,100,000 clones, 60% to 80% of them seen once, and the ten largest clones take around 1.4%. The CD4+ fraction was divided into a CD45RA+ naive subset and a CD45RA-negative memory subset. On this clone itself: Its antigen remains unidentified.

Sequenced sample: memory CD4+ T cells sorted from blood. Subset defined: CD45RA-negative fraction. This TCR derives from a man aged 18-30 years in good health. The chain is built from TRBV5-6 and TRBJ1-5, with D hard to call. CDR3 nucleotide sequence: TGTGCCAGCAGCTTGGCCGGCGAGCCAGCCAGTCAGCCCCAGCATTTT. As protein: CASSLAGEPASQPQHF.